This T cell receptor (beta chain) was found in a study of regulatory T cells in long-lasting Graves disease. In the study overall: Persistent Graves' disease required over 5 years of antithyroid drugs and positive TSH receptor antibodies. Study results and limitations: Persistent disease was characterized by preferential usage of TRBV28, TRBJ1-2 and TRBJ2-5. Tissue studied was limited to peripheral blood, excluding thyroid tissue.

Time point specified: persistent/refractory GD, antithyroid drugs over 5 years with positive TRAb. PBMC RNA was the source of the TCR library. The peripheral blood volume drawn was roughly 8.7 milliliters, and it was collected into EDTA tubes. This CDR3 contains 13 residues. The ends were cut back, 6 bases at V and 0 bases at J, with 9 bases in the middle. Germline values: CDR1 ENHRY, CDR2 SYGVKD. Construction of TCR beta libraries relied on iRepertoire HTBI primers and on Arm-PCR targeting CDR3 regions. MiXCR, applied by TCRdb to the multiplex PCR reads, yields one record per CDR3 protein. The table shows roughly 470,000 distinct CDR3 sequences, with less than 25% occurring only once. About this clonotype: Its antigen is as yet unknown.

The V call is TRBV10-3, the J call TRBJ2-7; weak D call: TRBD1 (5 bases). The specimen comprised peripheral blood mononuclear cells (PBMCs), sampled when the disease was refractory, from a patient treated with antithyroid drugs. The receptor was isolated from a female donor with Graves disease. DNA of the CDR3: TGTGCCATCAGGGACAAAAGCTCCTACGAGCAGTACTTC. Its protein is CAIRDKSSYEQYF.